What follows are 21 T cell receptor beta chains derived from one specimen sequenced in a study of cytomegalovirus exposure and HLA in healthy donors. The PCR employed 60 Vbeta primers together with 13 Jbeta primers. Sequencing used immunoSEQ multiplex PCR; TCRdb keeps in-frame clones, though not all of them. The sample records roughly 100,000 clones, about 83% being singletons. The source material was PBMCs. The origin of the receptors is a female donor in good health and CMV-seropositive.

The V and J genes are TRBV4-1 and TRBJ1-1, with D possibly matching TRBD1 (5 bases). Trimming took 1 base from V and 4 from J, leaving 13 bases between them. The CDR3 loop spans 15 amino acids. Looked up from germline, CDR1 is MGHRA and CDR2 is YSYEKL. For the CDR3, the DNA is TGCGCCAGCAGCCAAGTAGGTGGGGCTCGCACTGAAGCTTTCTTT. Its translation is CASSQVGGARTEAFF.

This clone was found once. The chain carries TRBV6-1 and TRBJ2-7, with D perhaps TRBD1 (6 bases). V lost 4 bases and J 0 bases, leaving 10 bases between the germline ends. CDR3 size: 14 residues. Germline CDR1 reads MNHNS; CDR2 reads SASEGT. The CDR3 is CASSASRGSYEQYF. The CDR3 nucleotides read TGTGCCAGCAGTGCGTCCAGGGGCTCCTACGAGCAGTACTTC.

In its sample, this clone was seen once. The chain recombines TRBV5-1 with TRBJ2-2; 9 nucleotides line up with TRBD1. The CDR3 covers 15 residues. CDR1 is SGHRS, CDR2 YFSETQ, per germline. Losses at the gene ends were 4 bases for V and 6 bases for J; bases not matched to a gene: 7. The CDR3 sequence: CASSLGQGIAGELFF. As DNA, the CDR3 is TGCGCCAGCAGCCTGGGACAGGGTATCGCCGGGGAGCTGTTTTTT.

This chain links TRBV5-4 with TRBJ2-3; D possibly corresponds to TRBD2 (6 bases). Germline values: CDR1 SGHNT, CDR2 YYREEE (reference sequence). The CDR3 spans 16 residues. Between the trimmed V and J ends, which lost 4 bases and 1 base, there was a span of 16 bases. The CDR3 DNA sequence: TGTGCCAGCAGCGCGGAACGGGAGATTGGCACAGATACGCAGTATTTT. Encoded protein: CASSAEREIGTDTQYF.

The gene calls are TRBV29-1 and TRBJ1-3; 10 bases fit TRBD1. V was pared by 6 bases and J by 4 bases, with 3 bases of the junction left unmatched. CDR1 and CDR2 from the germline V gene are SQVTM and ANQGSEA. The CDR3 runs 13 residues. The CDR3 nucleotides are TGCAGCGTAGGGACAGGGGTAGGAAACACCATATATTTT. It is translated as CSVGTGVGNTIYF.

The chain is built from TRBV6-1 and TRBJ2-2, with a tentative D call TRBD2 (5 bases). Deletions cut 4 bases from V and 5 bases from J, with 23 bases between. Germline loops: CDR1 MNHNS, CDR2 SASEGT. The CDR3 totals 18 residues. This CDR3 is CASSVPRWEPGNTGELFF. DNA for the CDR3: TGTGCCAGCAGTGTTCCCCGATGGGAGCCGGGGAATACCGGGGAGCTGTTTTTT.

This clone was found a few times. This chain links TRBV6-1 with TRBJ1-1; the D gene is possibly TRBD1 (6 bases). V was shortened by 5 bases and J by 1 base, with 11 bases between the two germline ends. The CDR3 has 14 amino acids. Germline loops: CDR1 MNHNS, CDR2 SASEGT. The CDR3 loop is CASSIRGSNTEAFF. CDR3 coding DNA: TGTGCCAGCAGTATCAGGGGATCGAACACTGAAGCTTTCTTT.

This sequence joins TRBV5-5 and TRBJ2-7; a possible D gene is TRBD1 (6 bases). With 1 base removed from V and 2 bases from J, the gap between germline ends came to 7 bases. The CDR3 has 13 amino acids. Germline CDR1 reads SGHKS; CDR2 reads YYEKEE (reference sequence). CDR3 sequence (DNA): TGTGCCAGCAGCTTGTGGGGGCCCTACGAGCAGTACTTC. This sequence encodes CASSLWGPYEQYF.

This clone was counted a single time. This chain joins TRBV7-9 and TRBJ1-4; 8 nucleotides agree with TRBD1. The ends lost 7 bases at V and 8 bases at J; junction bases unmatched: 9. The CDR3 contains 14 residues. Germline CDR1 reads SEHNR; CDR2 reads FQNEAQ (reference sequence). The CDR3: CASTRAGGEEKLFF. CDR3 nucleotides: TGTGCCAGCACCCGGGCAGGGGGCGAGGAAAAACTGTTTTTT.

This chain uses TRBV5-1 with TRBJ1-2; 10 bases line up with TRBD1. The CDR3 is 15 residues long. Trimming cost V 0 bases and J 8 bases; bases outside gene matches: 7. The V gene's germline CDR1 is SGHRS and CDR2 YFSETQ. DNA of the CDR3: TGCGCCAGCAGCTTGGAGGGACAGGGGATCCTGGGCTACACCTTC. Protein: CASSLEGQGILGYTF.

The rearrangement uses TRBV5-6 and TRBJ1-6; no definite D call. Trimming took 2 bases from V and 0 from J, leaving 9 bases between them. The CDR3 contains 16 residues. Germline CDR1 SGHDT, CDR2 YYEEEE. The CDR3 DNA sequence: TGTGCCAGCAGCTTTCGGTCGAGCTCCTATAATTCACCCCTCCACTTT. This encodes CASSFRSSSYNSPLHF.

This sequence joins TRBV13 and TRBJ2-5; 7 nucleotides line up with TRBD1. Germline loops: CDR1 PRHDT, CDR2 FYEKMQ (reference sequence). Germline trimming cut 3 bases from V and 2 bases from J; bases unmatched to any gene: 3. The CDR3 sequence is 14 residues long. The CDR3 is CASSFRQGQETQYF. Written as DNA, the CDR3 is TGTGCCAGCAGCTTTCGACAGGGACAAGAGACCCAGTACTTC.

The gene calls are TRBV19 and TRBJ1-2; D remains ambiguous. Per germline, CDR1 LNHDA and CDR2 SQIVND (reference sequence). V was clipped by 9 bases and J by 10 bases, with 27 bases between them. The CDR3 is 15 amino acids. The CDR3 region is CASKRRVGESESYTF. In DNA form, the CDR3 reads TGTGCCAGCAAACGTAGGGTCGGGGAGTCAGAGTCCTACACCTTC. Full variable domain (rest looked up from reference TRBV19 and TRBJ1-2): DGGITQSPKYLFRKEGQNVTLSCEQNLNHDAMYWYRQDPGQGLRLIYYSQIVNDFQKGDIAEGYSVSREKKESFPLTVTSAQKNPTAFYLCASKRRVGESESYTFGSGTRLTVV.

Details on this clone: This specimen includes other DNA sequences encoding the same CDR3. The chain links TRBV30 to TRBJ1-5; tentative D call: TRBD1 (5 bases). V gave up 2 bases and J gave up 4 bases, with 12 bases separating them. Germline V gene lookup returns CDR1 GTSNPN and CDR2 SVGIG (reference sequence). CDR3 length: 14 residues. The CDR3, as DNA: TGTGCCTGGAGTCCGGGACGGGGGAATCAGCCCCAGCATTTT. Residues: CAWSPGRGNQPQHF.

In its sample, this clone was seen once. This sequence joins TRBV6-1 and TRBJ2-1; TRBD2 might be the D (6 bases). This CDR3 has 16 amino acids. The V end lost 3 bases, the J end lost 4 bases, and 16 bases lay between the germline ends. CDR1 and CDR2 (germline): MNHNS, SASEGT. CDR3 region: CASSDPFGGEYNEQFF. The CDR3 DNA follows: TGTGCCAGCAGTGATCCCTTCGGCGGGGAATACAATGAGCAGTTCTTC.

This chain links TRBV19 with TRBJ2-3; D is uncertain. The V and J ends lost 7 bases and 5 bases respectively, with 16 bases between them. The CDR3 loop spans 14 amino acids. CDR1 and CDR2 from the germline V gene are LNHDA and SQIVND (reference sequence). CDR3 amino acids: CASTPTWREDTQYF. As DNA, the CDR3 is TGTGCCAGTACCCCTACCTGGAGAGAAGATACGCAGTATTTT.

Only a few counts were recorded for this clone. The chain employs TRBV5-1 and TRBJ1-4; TRBD1 agrees at 8 bases. There are 16 residues in the CDR3. V lost 7 bases to trimming and J lost 5 bases; unmatched junction nucleotides: 13. The germline V gene has CDR1 SGHRS and CDR2 YFSETQ. The CDR3 sequence is CASQPGTGVTNEKLFF. Here the CDR3 DNA reads TGCGCCAGCCAACCAGGGACAGGCGTAACGAATGAAAAACTGTTTTTT.

This clone appeared once. The genes are TRBV6-1 and TRBJ2-7; 8 bases map to TRBD1. The CDR3 loop spans 14 amino acids. Germline CDR1 reads MNHNS; CDR2 reads SASEGT. Germline trimming cut 3 bases from V and 2 bases from J; bases unmatched to any gene: 3. The CDR3 region is CASSDGDRTYEQYF. CDR3 nucleotide sequence: TGTGCCAGCAGTGATGGGGACAGGACCTACGAGCAGTACTTC.

V gene TRBV7-2 combines with J gene TRBJ1-1; D might be TRBD1 (6 bases). This CDR3 spans 16 amino acids. The germline CDR1 and CDR2 sequences are SGHTA and FQGNSA. V was pared by 0 bases and J by 1 base, with 12 bases between. The CDR3 bases are TGTGCCAGCAGCTTAGCGGGGGGGGCAGAGAACACTGAAGCTTTCTTT. Translation: CASSLAGGAENTEAFF.

This clone was observed a single time. This chain connects TRBV7-9 to TRBJ1-1, with 9 bases that match TRBD1. V lost 5 bases to trimming and J lost 5 bases; unmatched junction nucleotides: 6. The CDR3 sequence is 14 residues long. The germline V gene encodes CDR1 SEHNR and CDR2 FQNEAQ (reference sequence). The CDR3 here is CASSPTGGATEAFF. The CDR3 bases are TGTGCCAGCAGCCCCACAGGGGGCGCTACTGAAGCTTTCTTT.

In this sample, this clone turned up a few times. V gene TRBV13 combines with J gene TRBJ2-1; TRBD2 matches 9 bases. In germline, CDR1 is PRHDT, CDR2 FYEKMQ (reference sequence). The CDR3 is 15 residues long. The V and J ends lost 7 bases and 4 bases, in that order; junction bases with no gene match: 8. CDR3 nucleotide sequence: TGTGCCAGCACCAGAATAGCGGGAGATTACAATGAGCAGTTCTTC. Amino acid sequence: CASTRIAGDYNEQFF.